The present T cell receptor beta chain was sequenced within a study of cytomegalovirus exposure and HLA in healthy donors. TCRdb's copy holds only in-frame clones and misses some; the assay was immunoSEQ multiplex PCR. Here the sample spans approximately 100,000 clones, more than 85% being singletons. The CDR3 runs 16 residues. After removal of 0 bases from V and 3 bases from J, the junction contained 3 bases not matched to a gene. Germline V gene sequence: CDR1 SGDLS, CDR2 YYNGEE. Regarding the study as a whole: Confirmation was obtained in vitro that a few CMV-associated chains are specific for CMV antigens. A list of around 160 TCR beta chains associated with cytomegalovirus was given.

Comment on this clone: The antigen is unknown.

This clonotype was sampled from a man younger than 30 in good health and CMV-seropositive. The sample consisted of PBMCs. V usage is TRBV9 and J usage is TRBJ2-3; 11 bases fit TRBD1. CDR3 residues: CASSVGGQGVTDTQYF. CDR3 coding DNA: TGTGCCAGCAGCGTAGGGGGACAGGGGGTTACAGATACGCAGTATTTT.